The 5 T cell receptor beta chains below come from one sample, sequenced in a study of cytomegalovirus exposure and HLA in healthy donors (TCRdb year 2017). Preparation of the library involved the immunoSEQ multiplex PCR assay. For the multiplex PCR, a mixture combining 60 forward primers for TCR Vbeta segments and 13 reverse primers for TCR Jbeta segments was used. TCRdb stores this immuneACCESS table with in-frame sequences only. Part of the clones is absent; in the studies checked, under half of the shortfall reflects unresolved V genes, and no reason is known for the rest. The sample contains 75,000 to 100,000 clones, 75% to 85% of them found a single time. The ten largest clones capture around 9.9% of the sample. Sequenced input: PBMCs. Receptor source: a young man in good health and CMV-seropositive.

V and J are TRBV4-1 and TRBJ1-1; the match to TRBD1 covers 10 bases. J gave up 3 bases and V 3 bases, and 16 bases lay outside the gene matches. CDR1 is MGHRA and CDR2 is YSYEKL in the germline V gene. The length of the CDR3 is 19 residues. The CDR3 sequence: CASSQETGTGVIGDTEAFF. CDR3 bases: TGCGCCAGCAGCCAGGAAACCGGGACAGGGGTTATTGGTGACACTGAAGCTTTCTTT.

The V gene is TRBV4-2, the J gene TRBJ2-5, with no clear D. The CDR3 has 13 amino acids. Germline V gene lookup returns CDR1 LGHNA and CDR2 YNFKEQ. V lost 0 bases and J 5 bases, leaving 7 bases between the germline ends. The DNA for the CDR3 is TGTGCCAGCAGCCAAGATGCGAGGGAGACCCAGTACTTC. This encodes CASSQDARETQYF.

The V and J genes are TRBV28 and TRBJ2-5, with TRBD2 matching over 8 bases. The germline V gene has CDR1 MDHEN and CDR2 SYDVKM. The CDR3 covers 18 residues. The V gene end was trimmed by 1 base and the J gene end by 1 base; junction bases not matched to a gene: 11. CDR3 amino acids: CASSLSSGRGARQETQYF. CDR3 DNA sequence: TGTGCCAGCAGTTTATCATCAGGGCGGGGGGCCCGCCAAGAGACCCAGTACTTC.

The chain recombines TRBV19 with TRBJ2-2; 7 nucleotides line up with TRBD1. Losses at the gene ends were 7 bases for V and 5 bases for J; bases not matched to a gene: 10. Germline V lookup: CDR1 LNHDA, CDR2 SQIVND (reference sequence). The CDR3 extends over 15 amino acids. CDR3 protein: CASTLGTATTGELFF. The CDR3 DNA is TGTGCCAGTACATTAGGGACAGCTACAACCGGGGAGCTGTTTTTT.

The chain carries TRBV6-5 and TRBJ1-1; possible D gene TRBD1, 6 bases. Trimming took 5 bases from V and 9 from J, leaving 16 bases between them. Germline-derived CDR1 and CDR2 are MNHEY and SVGAGI. This CDR3 has 13 amino acids. The CDR3 nucleotides read TGTGCCAGCAGTCGCCTGAGGACAGATCAAGCTTTCTTT. Translated, it gives CASSRLRTDQAFF.